This T cell receptor (beta chain) was observed in a study of shared clonotypes between healthy human individuals (dated by TCRdb to about 2020). General notes on the study: The cohort comprised a couple of women and a few men aged 18 to 49 years. For each donor, three plates each were used for CD4 naive and CD4 memory, two plates were used for CD8 naive, and one plate was used for CD8 memory. Blood TCR repertoires of five healthy adults were deeply sequenced to estimate repertoire size and the extent of clonotype sharing between individuals. To increase sequencing depth and limit assay-specific biases, different laboratories used diverse techniques to prepare libraries and sequence TCR repertoires. Leukapheresis yielded between about 0.9 and 8.9 billion PBMCs per donor. Study-wide conclusions, independent of this receptor: Even with the large sequencing depth, rarefaction of the sorted-subset datasets indicated that sequencing was incomplete. Compared with non-shared clonotypes, clonotypes shared by all four sorted-subset donors had higher generation probabilities. Sampling was limited to blood, and TCR repertoires in tissue likely differ from TCR repertoires in blood. Because the study included a small number of donors, the genetic and exposure-history diversity represented was limited. Larger estimated clonotype richness was generally found for naive subsets than for memory subsets. Pairwise subsampling led to the expectation that sequencing depth would affect the degree of clonotype sharing among donors. Across several donors, around 5.4% of naive CD4, around 3.5% of naive CD8, 2.3% of memory CD4, and 0.3% to 0.45% of memory CD8 clonotypes were shared.

At the junction V is shortened by 7 bases and J by 2 bases, with 17 bases in between. According to the germline V gene (reference sequence), CDR1 reads SEHNR and CDR2 reads FQNEAQ. Reading from cysteine to phenylalanine, the CDR3 counts 16 amino acids. Only the CDR3 DNA is retained, 48 bases long and in frame from the first base. TCR CDR3 regions were amplified from genomic DNA by multiplex PCR using the deep immunoSEQ assay. Extracted genomic DNA from each cell subset was distributed evenly across all wells of several immunoSEQ 96-well plates, and each plate was treated as a replicate. Each replicate PCR for sorted subsets received about 210 ng genomic DNA, equal to 30,000 or so T cell genomes. The purified libraries were quantified using a Qubit 3.0 fluorometer, sized with a Bioanalyzer 2100, and then quantified again using the KAPA Library Quantification kit. Every immunoSEQ 96-well plate was sequenced on a separate single-read 150-cycle Illumina NextSeq 550 flow cell. Processing in the source paper ran as follows. Because the immunoSEQ output included only junctional sequences and no quality scores, the filtering could not be the same as the filtering used for full-length reads. To assign V/J genes and CDR3, sequences were annotated against IMGT germline references using PyIR, a Python wrapper for IgBLAST v1.9. Reads were removed for weak V/J assignments (E-value above 1e-6), missing CDR3, stop codons, out-of-frame junctions, or ambiguous translated residues. V3J clonotypes were defined by identical inferred V gene, J gene, and CDR3 amino acid sequence. The percentage overlap between two repertoires was calculated by dividing the number of shared unique clonotypes by the size of the smaller repertoire. Richness of each repertoire was evaluated using RTK rarefaction, the Chao1 estimator, and Recon v2.1 estimates of unobserved clonotypes. Generation probabilities were computed with OLGA for all TCRbeta clonotypes obtained by the gDNA method from a few donors. TCRdb took this table from immuneACCESS and kept in-frame rearrangements with V and J called. Such tables lack part of the clones; where checked against another copy, unresolved V genes explain under half of the gap, and the rest is unexplained. V and J calls and clone size are as listed in that table; D and trimming were resolved from the DNA. A total of 2 million to 2.5 million clones appear in this sample, around 95% of them only once. Jointly, the top ten make up about 0.13% of the sample.

For this clone: Its antigen is currently not known. No per-base quality is available; no much larger clone lies one base away.

Healthy HIV-negative adults with no recently reported acute infections or vaccinations were included as donors. All donors were Caucasian adults living in Nashville, Tennessee, USA. CD4+ T cells were enriched by magnetic negative selection; naive cells were then positively selected on CD45RA, and the negative fraction formed the memory subset. After blood collection by leukapheresis, PBMCs were isolated using Ficoll-Histopaque density gradient centrifugation and then cryopreserved in the vapor phase of liquid nitrogen. Purity and quantity of every magnetically sorted T cell population were checked by analytical flow cytometry. From each sorted fraction, genomic DNA was isolated and quantified by UV absorbance on a Nanodrop 2000c.

This receptor chain uses TRBV7-9 and TRBJ2-2; TRBD2 is possibly the D segment (5 matching bases). The sequenced sample was naive CD4+ T cells sorted from blood. Reading the label with the study, this specimen's cell subset or site is: CD45RA+ positively selected. The TCR comes from a young man in good health. The CDR3 region reads CASILTGNQNTGELFF. The DNA is as follows: TGTGCCAGCATCCTGACGGGGAACCAAAACACCGGGGAGCTGTTTTTT. Reference TRBV7-9 and TRBJ2-2 proteins supply the regions before and after the CDR3; the full variable domain is: DTGVSQNPRHKITKRGQNVTFRCDPISEHNRLYWYRQTLGQGPEFLTYFQNEAQLEKSRLLSDRFSAERPKGSFSTLEIQRTEQGDSAMYLCASILTGNQNTGELFFGEGSRLTVL.